This T cell receptor (beta chain) was documented in a study of post-analysis software for immune sequencing data. Study observations and caveats: Included in a set of roughly five TRBV segments more frequent in patients than controls were TRBV5-6, TRBV5-1 and TRBV20-1. Normalized Chao1 diversity was significantly reduced in patients versus controls.

In regard to this clonotype: Its antigen is as yet unknown.

The authors incorporated unique molecular identifiers into the TCR beta cDNA libraries. MiXCR, applied by TCRdb to the PCR reads, yields one record per CDR3 protein. The sample lists approximately 730,000 distinct CDR3 sequences, 40% to 55% occurring once. The ends lost 2 bases at V and 0 bases at J; junction bases unmatched: 3. Germline V gives CDR1 MNHEY, CDR2 SVGAGI. The CDR3 runs 18 residues. Sequenced input: blood. This receptor was taken from a girl aged 10 to 17 with multiple sclerosis. V gene TRBV6-5 combines with J gene TRBJ2-3; 15 bases match TRBD2. Written as DNA, the CDR3 is TGTGCCAGCAGTTACGGGACTAGCGGGGGGACTAGCACAGATACGCAGTATTTT. Protein sequence: CASSYGTSGGTSTDTQYF.